Below, one TCR beta chain is given with its context. The antigen is undetermined. The sample is drawn from a study of shared clonotypes between healthy human individuals. Overall study results and limits: Non-shared clonotypes showed lower generation probabilities than clonotypes common to all four donors.

Selected positively for CCR7 and CD45RO-negative, naive CD8 cells excluded terminally differentiated effector memory CD45RA+ cells. There were no recent acute infections or vaccinations among the donors, who were healthy HIV-negative adults. About 200 ng DNA, about 30,000 T cell genomes, went into each sorted-subset replicate PCR. Repertoires were generated with immunoSEQ multiplex PCR, while TCRdb's copy carries only in-frame clones and drops some. The table lists roughly 2.1 million clones, about 92% of them singletons. Looked up from germline, CDR1 is LNHNV and CDR2 is YYDKDF (reference sequence). V gave up 1 base and J gave up 0 bases, with 12 bases separating them. CDR3 length: 16 residues.

The V gene is TRBV15, the J gene TRBJ1-2, with D unclear. The sequencing sample was made of naive CD8+ T cells from PBMCs. This clonotype originated in a man between 18 and 29 years old in good health. Some clones in this sample may be carry-over from other donors' samples. As DNA, the CDR3 is TGTGCCACCAGCAGAGGGGTAGAGCTAGCTAACTATGGCTACACCTTC. This translates into CATSRGVELANYGYTF.